This is a list of T cell receptor beta chains from one sample in a study of CD8 T cells in ankylosing spondylitis. One entry per CDR3 protein results from TCRdb running MiXCR on the 5' RACE reads. The sample lists some 800,000 distinct CDR3 sequences; 12% were seen once. Sequencing was carried out using blood, either unsorted or a sorted T cell fraction (not recorded which). The receptors here all came from a male donor with ankylosing spondylitis. The CDR3 runs from the conserved cysteine through the conserved F or W. D genes are given only for firm matches. Clone size, where shown, is once, few, many, or a class for clones that have expanded.

abundance | d_gene | j_gene | v_gene | CDR3nt | CDR3aa
many | . | TRBJ2-3 | TRBV20-1 | TGCAGTGCTAGAGAAGGGGTTGCGCAGTATTTT | CSAREGVAQYF
few | . | TRBJ2-1 | TRBV20-1 | TGCAGTGCTAAGGTTGGGAATGAGCAGTTCTTC | CSAKVGNEQFF
. | TRBD2 | TRBJ2-7 | TRBV5-6 | TGTGCCAGCAGCCCCGCCCCGGGACTAGCGGGAATACCCGAGCAGTACTTC | CASSPAPGLAGIPEQYF
few | . | TRBJ2-5 | TRBV7-6 | TGTGCCAGCAGCTCAACAGGGAATCCCCAAGAGACCCAGTACTTC | CASSSTGNPQETQYF
. | TRBD2 | TRBJ2-5 | TRBV7-2 | TGTGCCAGCAGCTTAAGGGTAGCGGGAGAGACCCAGTACTTC | CASSLRVAGETQYF
few | . | TRBJ1-5 | TRBV20-1 | TGCAGTGCTAGAGATCAGGGGACTCAGCCCCAGCATTTT | CSARDQGTQPQHF
many | . | TRBJ1-5 | TRBV12-3/TRBV12-4 | TGTGCCAGCAGTGTAGACAGGTATCAGCCCCAGCATTTT | CASSVDRYQPQHF
few | . | TRBJ1-1 | TRBV27 | TGTGCCAGCAGTTTATGGGCACAGGGAACGAACACTGAAGCTTTCTTT | CASSLWAQGTNTEAFF
many | . | TRBJ1-5 | TRBV12-3/TRBV12-4 | TGTGCCAGCAGCATCCGGGGAGGCAATAGCAATCAGCCCCAGCATTTT | CASSIRGGNSNQPQHF
. | . | TRBJ1-1 | TRBV6-1 | TGTGCCAGCAGTGAAGCCGGGACATTGGGGACTGAAGCTTTCTTT | CASSEAGTLGTEAFF
. | TRBD1 | TRBJ1-2 | TRBV4-3 | TGCGCCAGCAGTAGGGGGGGACAGAACTATGGCTACACCTTC | CASSRGGQNYGYTF
many | . | TRBJ2-3 | TRBV20-1 | TGCAGTGCTATGACCTCGGGAGATACGCAGTATTTT | CSAMTSGDTQYF
few | . | TRBJ2-1 | TRBV20-1 | TGCAGTGCCAGTGGGTGGAACAATGAGCAGTTCTTC | CSASGWNNEQFF
many | TRBD1 | TRBJ2-3 | TRBV5-6 | TGTGCCAGCAGGAACAGGGGATCCACAGATACGCAGTATTTT | CASRNRGSTDTQYF
few | TRBD1 | TRBJ2-3 | TRBV6-2/TRBV6-3 | TGTGCCGGCGGCGTTGGACAGGGACGGACAGATACGCAGTATTTT | CAGGVGQGRTDTQYF
. | TRBD2 | TRBJ2-7 | TRBV9 | TGTGCCAGCAGCGCCGAAGGACTAGCCTTGGCCTACGAGCAGTACTTC | CASSAEGLALAYEQYF
. | TRBD1 | TRBJ1-2 | TRBV20-1 | TGCACTGCTAGGGCAAGACAGGGGAATAACTATGGCTACACCTTC | CTARARQGNNYGYTF
many | TRBD2 | TRBJ2-1 | TRBV28 | TGTGCTAGCAGCTTAGCGGGACCTTACAATGAGCAGTTCTTC | CASSLAGPYNEQFF
few | . | TRBJ1-2 | TRBV20-1 | TGCAGTGCATGGAGCGACAGATTCTTTGGCTACACCTTC | CSAWSDRFFGYTF
few | . | TRBJ1-3 | TRBV10-3 | TGTGCCATCAGTGGGACCGGCAGCTCTGGAAACACCATATATTTT | CAISGTGSSGNTIYF
many | TRBD1 | TRBJ1-1 | TRBV10-3 | TGTGCCATCAGGGGACAGGGTGTAGGGAACACTGAAGCTTTCTTT | CAIRGQGVGNTEAFF
few | . | TRBJ1-1 | TRBV20-1 | TGCAGTGCTAGGGCGACTGCCATGAACACTGAAGCTTTCTTT | CSARATAMNTEAFF
few | . | TRBJ1-1 | TRBV20-1 | TGCAGTGCTAGGCACAGCCCAGGTGGGAACACTGAAGCTTTCTTT | CSARHSPGGNTEAFF
many | . | TRBJ2-2 | TRBV20-1 | TGCAGTGCTAGAAGGGGGTCCACCGGGGAGCTGTTTTTT | CSARRGSTGELFF
many | . | TRBJ1-3 | TRBV29-1 | TGCAGCGTTCTTACAGGGAGCGGAAACACCATATATTTT | CSVLTGSGNTIYF
many | TRBD1 | TRBJ1-1 | TRBV11-2 | TGTGCCAGCAGCTTCAGACAGGGGTCTGAAGCTTTCTTT | CASSFRQGSEAFF
few | TRBD2 | TRBJ2-1 | TRBV27 | TGTGCCAGCGCTGTCGGTGGCGGGAGGGTTTTCTACAATGAGCAGTTCTTC | CASAVGGGRVFYNEQFF
many | . | TRBJ1-2 | TRBV29-1 | TGCAGCGTCGACTATGGCTACACCTTC | CSVDYGYTF
. | . | TRBJ1-5 | TRBV28 | TGTGCCAGCTACAGGACAACAGCGGGTCAGCCCCAGCATTTT | CASYRTTAGQPQHF
many | . | TRBJ2-3 | TRBV7-2 | TGTGCCAGCAGCTTCAGACCCGCGGGTATCACAGATACGCAGTATTTT | CASSFRPAGITDTQYF
. | . | TRBJ1-6 | TRBV6-5 | TGTGCCAGCAGTTACGTCGGGACCGATTCACCCCTCCACTTT | CASSYVGTDSPLHF
many | TRBD2 | TRBJ2-7 | TRBV29-1 | TGCAGCGTCCAAGGACTAGCGGGAGGAGCTAATTACGAGCAGTACTTC | CSVQGLAGGANYEQYF
. | . | TRBJ1-6 | TRBV12-3/TRBV12-4 | TGTGCCAGCGCAGCAAGTCGGGGATCCCTCCACTTT | CASAASRGSLHF
. | TRBD1 | TRBJ1-5 | TRBV29-1 | TGCAGCGTTGCTACAGGGGCGGTCAATCAGCCCCAGCATTTT | CSVATGAVNQPQHF
few | TRBD1 | TRBJ2-7 | TRBV5-1 | TGCGCCAGCAGCTACCGGGACAGGCCATCCTACGAGCAGTACTTC | CASSYRDRPSYEQYF
. | . | TRBJ1-2 | TRBV6-1 | TGTGCCAGCGGGGGGCTTGGGGAGAACTATGGCTACACCTTC | CASGGLGENYGYTF
. | TRBD1 | TRBJ2-3 | TRBV20-1 | TGCAGTGCTAGGGGACAGGGGGCTTCAGATACGCAGTATTTT | CSARGQGASDTQYF
many | . | TRBJ2-3 | TRBV7-2 | TGTGCCAGCAGCCCCCTGTCGGATACGCAGTATTTT | CASSPLSDTQYF
few | . | TRBJ2-7 | TRBV5-1 | TGCGCCAGCAGCTTGGCCGCTACAGCAGCCGAGCAGTACTTC | CASSLAATAAEQYF
. | . | TRBJ1-5 | TRBV5-5 | TGTGCCAGCAGCGATTCAGGGGTTAGCAATCAGCCCCAGCATTTT | CASSDSGVSNQPQHF
many | . | TRBJ1-1 | TRBV5-1 | TGCGCCAGCAGCTCCACAGGGTCAGGCACTGAAGCTTTCTTT | CASSSTGSGTEAFF
few | . | TRBJ2-3 | TRBV5-6 | TGTGCCAGCAGCAAAAGGGTGGATGAGTATTTT | CASSKRVDEYF
. | . | TRBJ1-4 | TRBV12-3/TRBV12-4 | TGTGCCAGCAGTTTAGCACAGGGAGAAAAACTGTTTTTT | CASSLAQGEKLFF
. | . | TRBJ2-3 | TRBV24-1 | TGTGCCACCAGTGATCCATCTGATACGCAGTATTTT | CATSDPSDTQYF
. | . | TRBJ1-1 | TRBV7-9 | TGTGCCAGCAGCTTAGCAGCAGGGGTGGAGTTT | CASSLAAGVEF
many | . | TRBJ1-1 | TRBV29-1 | TGCAGCGTAGAGACAGTCCTTTTGGATGAAGCTTTCTTT | CSVETVLLDEAFF